These 25 T cell receptor beta chains came from one sample sequenced in a study of early T cells in non-severe SARS-CoV-2 infection. MiXCR, run by TCRdb on the 5' RACE reads, gives a single entry per CDR3 protein. The table shows tens of thousands of distinct CDR3 sequences, with about 4.7% occurring only once. Sequenced material: whole blood. These receptors all come from an adult who was a healthcare worker with PCR-confirmed SARS-CoV-2 infection or an uninfected control (not recorded which).

This clonotype has ten or more counts. The chain uses TRBV29-1 and TRBJ2-3; D is uncertain. The germline gives CDR1 SQVTM, CDR2 ANQGSEA. There are 14 residues in the CDR3. The V end lost 1 base, the J end lost 2 bases, and 10 bases lay between the germline ends. The CDR3, as DNA: TGCAGCGTTGAAGGGGCTGGGGTCACAGATACGCAGTATTTT. This gives the protein CSVEGAGVTDTQYF.

This clonotype occurred many times. This sequence joins TRBV21-1 and TRBJ1-5; the D call in the table, TRBD1, was not verified against the DNA. TRBV21-1 is labeled a pseudogene. The CDR3 is 12 residues long. The CDR3 region is CASIPGGQPQHF. In nucleotides, the CDR3 is TGTGCCAGCATCCCCGGGGGTCAGCCCCAGCATTTT.

This clonotype was observed many times. This rearrangement joins TRBV7-9 to TRBJ2-3, with TRBD2 identical over 9 bases. V shed 2 bases, J shed 6 bases, and the junction held 6 bases outside the gene matches. Germline CDR1 reads SEHNR; CDR2 reads FQNEAQ (reference sequence). This CDR3 is built from 15 residues. CDR3 residues: CASSLRELAGDTQYF. The CDR3 region has the DNA TGTGCCAGCAGCTTACGGGAGCTAGCGGGGGATACGCAGTATTTT.

This clonotype came up many times. The rearrangement joins TRBV2 to TRBJ2-5; TRBD1 matches 7 bases. The length of the CDR3 is 15 residues. Looked up from germline, CDR1 is SNHLY and CDR2 is FYNNEI. The junction had 8 bases not matched to a gene; V was cut back by 5 bases and J by 2 bases. CDR3 bases: TGTGCCAGCAGTACAGGACAGGCAGTACAAGAGACCCAGTACTTC. It specifies CASSTGQAVQETQYF.

This clonotype was observed many times. The chain links TRBV9 to TRBJ1-2; a weak D match, TRBD1 (6 bases). This CDR3 region has 13 residues. Germline V lookup: CDR1 SGDLS, CDR2 YYNGEE. The ends were cut back, 0 bases at V and 14 bases at J, with 17 bases in the middle. For the CDR3, the DNA is TGTGCCAGCAGCGTAGACGGACAGCGCTTTGGGACCTTC. It codes for CASSVDGQRFGTF.

This chain links TRBV12-3 or TRBV12-4 with TRBJ2-1, with 7 positions matching TRBD1. V dropped 6 bases and J dropped 8; count of bases not matched to a gene: 7. This CDR3 spans 13 amino acids. CDR3 sequence: CASSMAQGYEQFF. The CDR3 nucleotides read TGTGCCAGCAGCATGGCACAGGGGTATGAGCAGTTCTTC.

This clonotype was recorded at least ten times. This chain connects TRBV20-1 to TRBJ2-7, with D perhaps assigned TRBD1 or TRBD2 (5 bases each). Deletions cut 1 base from V and 2 bases from J, with 15 bases between. CDR3 length equals 15 residues. Germline V gene sequence: CDR1 DFQATT, CDR2 SNEGSKA (reference sequence). Here the CDR3 reads CSARGGNPQPYEQYF. The DNA of the CDR3 is TGCAGTGCTAGAGGGGGGAATCCTCAGCCCTACGAGCAGTACTTC.

The CDR3 DNA follows: TGTGCCAGCACCCAGGGATCCACTGGAAACACCATATATTTT. Protein product: CASTQGSTGNTIYF. The rearrangement links TRBV7-9 to TRBJ1-3; maybe TRBD1 (5 bases). The CDR3 extends over 14 amino acids. Germline assignment: CDR1 SEHNR and CDR2 FQNEAQ (reference sequence). Trimming cost V 7 bases and J 2 bases, with 12 bases left between them.

This clonotype was seen many times. V gene TRBV12-3 or TRBV12-4 combines with J gene TRBJ2-7; D gene uncertain. V gave up 6 bases and J gave up 2 bases, with 5 bases separating them. The CDR3 contains 11 residues. This CDR3 is CASSRTYEQYF. CDR3 coding DNA: TGTGCCAGCAGCCGTACCTACGAGCAGTACTTC.

At least ten counts were recorded for this clonotype. This chain uses TRBV20-1 with TRBJ2-1; no clear D. This CDR3 region has 13 residues. Trimming cost V 6 bases and J 6 bases, with 15 bases left between them. Germline CDR1 is DFQATT and CDR2 is SNEGSKA (reference sequence). The CDR3 DNA sequence: TGCAGTGCCCCGACGGCCTCCGGCAATGAGCAGTTCTTC. Encoded protein: CSAPTASGNEQFF.

At least ten counts were recorded for this clonotype. The rearrangement joins TRBV19 to TRBJ2-2; 8 nucleotides match TRBD1. J was trimmed by 5 bases and V by 4 bases; bases with no gene match: 12. The CDR3 is 17 residues long. The V gene's germline CDR1 is LNHDA and CDR2 SQIVND (reference sequence). The CDR3 loop reads CASSSLMSRGLTGELFF. The CDR3 nucleotides read TGTGCCAGTAGTAGTCTTATGAGCAGGGGGCTTACCGGGGAGCTGTTTTTT.

This clonotype was found many times. The rearrangement joins TRBV20-1 to TRBJ2-3; 8 nucleotides line up with TRBD1. V was pared by 1 base and J by 3 bases, with 6 bases of the junction left unmatched. Per the germline V gene, CDR1 is DFQATT and CDR2 is SNEGSKA (reference sequence). The CDR3 consists of 15 residues. CDR3 protein: CSARVGTGLTDTQYF. CDR3 coding DNA: TGCAGTGCTAGAGTTGGGACAGGTTTAACAGATACGCAGTATTTT.

The rearrangement joins TRBV20-1 to TRBJ1-5; the D gene is possibly TRBD1 (6 bases). This CDR3 region has 14 residues. The V and J ends lost 6 bases and 2 bases respectively, with 14 bases between them. Germline-derived CDR1 and CDR2 are DFQATT and SNEGSKA (reference sequence). The CDR3: CSAPPGAGNQPQHF. CDR3 nucleotide sequence: TGCAGTGCCCCCCCAGGGGCGGGCAATCAGCCCCAGCATTTT.

Only a few counts were recorded for this clonotype. This chain uses TRBV20-1 with TRBJ2-5; possibly TRBD1 or TRBD2 for D (5 bases each). The germline gives CDR1 DFQATT, CDR2 SNEGSKA (reference sequence). The CDR3 is 15 residues long. Trimming took 0 bases from V and 5 from J, leaving 16 bases between them. DNA of the CDR3: TGCAGTGCTAGAGATGGGACCGCGGCTTGGGAGACCCAGTACTTC. Protein: CSARDGTAAWETQYF.

This clonotype was seen ten or more times. This chain links TRBV6-2 or TRBV6-3 with TRBJ2-1; D not certain. V lost 2 bases and J lost 7, with 6 bases in between. This CDR3 comprises 12 residues. Germline V CDR1 and CDR2: MNHEY, SVGEGT. CDR3 nucleotide sequence: TGTGCCAGCAGTTACCCAGTTAATGAGCAGTTCTTC. Encoded protein: CASSYPVNEQFF.

The table lists this clonotype with many counts. V and J are TRBV6-5 and TRBJ1-2; 10 bases map to TRBD1. CDR1 is MNHEY, CDR2 SVGAGI, per germline. The V gene end was trimmed by 5 bases and the J gene end by 5 bases; junction bases not matched to a gene: 2. The CDR3 is made up of 13 amino acids. In nucleotides, the CDR3 is TGTGCCAGCAGTCGGGACAGGGGATATGGCTACACCTTC. Encoded protein: CASSRDRGYGYTF.

This clonotype was found a few times. The chain combines TRBV20-1 with TRBJ1-1; 10 bases fit TRBD1. Trimming removed 0 bases from V and 5 bases from J; junction bases left unmatched: 9. The germline V gene has CDR1 DFQATT and CDR2 SNEGSKA (reference sequence). The CDR3 is made up of 16 amino acids. The CDR3 here is CSARDPDRGQWTEAFF. The CDR3 DNA follows: TGCAGTGCTAGAGATCCCGACAGGGGGCAATGGACTGAAGCTTTCTTT.

This clonotype has a handful of counts. The chain employs TRBV7-3 and TRBJ2-7, with 10 bases matching TRBD1. Germline assignment: CDR1 SGHTA and CDR2 FQGTGA. This CDR3 has 14 amino acids. The ends lost 5 bases at V and 2 bases at J; junction bases unmatched: 3. The CDR3 DNA reads TGTGCCAGCAGCCGGACAGGGGGACCCTACGAGCAGTACTTC. Encoded protein: CASSRTGGPYEQYF.

In this sample, this clonotype turned up many times. The chain uses TRBV29-1 and TRBJ1-2; D is unclear. The germline V gene has CDR1 SQVTM and CDR2 ANQGSEA. CDR3 length equals 13 residues. V was shortened by 8 bases and J by 1 base, with 14 bases between the two germline ends. The CDR3: CSSSPGSNYGYTF. The CDR3 DNA is TGCAGCTCCTCACCAGGCAGTAACTATGGCTACACCTTC. The whole variable domain, remainder taken from reference TRBV29-1 and TRBJ1-2, is SAVISQKPSRDICQRGTSLTIQCQVDSQVTMMFWYRQQPGQSLTLIATANQGSEATYESGFVIDKFPISRPNLTFSTLTVSNMSPEDSSIYLCSSSPGSNYGYTFGSGTRLTVV.

The table lists this clonotype with many counts. The chain employs TRBV29-1 and TRBJ1-1; maybe TRBD1 (6 bases). Trimming left V 4 bases short and J 1 base short, with 19 bases between. The germline gives CDR1 SQVTM, CDR2 ANQGSEA. This CDR3 spans 16 amino acids. The CDR3 sequence: CSVVGRRGGANTEAFF. The CDR3 nucleotides read TGCAGCGTTGTGGGTCGGCGGGGGGGCGCGAACACTGAAGCTTTCTTT. Full variable domain (rest looked up from reference TRBV29-1 and TRBJ1-1): SAVISQKPSRDICQRGTSLTIQCQVDSQVTMMFWYRQQPGQSLTLIATANQGSEATYESGFVIDKFPISRPNLTFSTLTVSNMSPEDSSIYLCSVVGRRGGANTEAFFGQGTRLTVV.

This clonotype has a count of ten or more. The rearrangement joins TRBV5-1 to TRBJ1-5; 10 bases align to TRBD1. Per germline, CDR1 SGHRS and CDR2 YFSETQ. V was clipped by 0 bases and J by 6 bases; unmatched bases: 6. The CDR3 totals 16 residues. CDR3: CASSLAGTGVGQPQHF. Written as DNA, the CDR3 is TGCGCCAGCAGCTTGGCCGGGACAGGGGTCGGTCAGCCCCAGCATTTT.

In this sample, this clonotype turned up many times. The chain employs TRBV2 and TRBJ2-1; perhaps TRBD2 as D (5 bases). V dropped 7 bases and J dropped 5 bases, with 12 bases sitting between them. There are 13 residues in the CDR3. Germline V gene data show CDR1 as SNHLY and CDR2 as FYNNEI. The CDR3 spells CASTEADDNEQFF. In nucleotides, the CDR3 is TGTGCCAGCACGGAGGCGGACGACAATGAGCAGTTCTTC.

This clonotype showed up many times. CDR3 residues: CASSLTETQYF. The CDR3 nucleotides are TGTGCCAGCAGCTTAACGGAGACCCAGTACTTC. This rearrangement joins TRBV11-2 to TRBJ2-5, with D unresolved. The germline V gene has CDR1 SGHAT and CDR2 FQNNGV. The CDR3 is 11 residues long. V shed 2 bases and J shed 5 bases, with 3 bases lying between them.

This clonotype was counted many times. The V call is TRBV29-1, the J call TRBJ2-1; 7 bases match TRBD1. Germline CDR1 SQVTM, CDR2 ANQGSEA. Germline trimming cut 4 bases from V and 1 base from J; bases unmatched to any gene: 4. The CDR3 has 14 residues. CDR3 protein: CSVGQGVSYNEQFF. Here the CDR3 DNA reads TGCAGCGTTGGTCAGGGGGTATCCTACAATGAGCAGTTCTTC.

This clonotype was observed many times. The V and J genes are TRBV2 and TRBJ1-6; tentatively, D is TRBD1 (6 bases). The V gene lost 6 bases and the J gene lost 10 bases, with 13 bases spanning the gap. Germline CDR1 and CDR2: SNHLY and FYNNEI. The CDR3 loop spans 13 amino acids. The CDR3 nucleotides are TGTGCCAGCAGGGGGACATTCGGGTCACCCCTCCACTTT. It yields the protein CASRGTFGSPLHF.